The 21 T cell receptor beta chains below were found in one sample sequenced in a study of blood T cells in healthy people across ages. PCR was performed a second time for roughly 7 to 12 cycles using a sample-barcoded 5' primer and a J-beta primer mix. TCRdb analysed the 5' RACE reads with MiXCR anew, one entry per CDR3 protein. The repertoire includes hundreds of thousands of distinct CDR3 sequences, about 42% of them detected once, and around 18% sits in the top ten. The sequencing sample was made of blood. All receptors come from a man aged 55 to 69 in good health.

In its sample, this clonotype was seen once. This chain links TRBV6-6 with TRBJ1-1; TRBD1 might be the D (5 bases). Trimming shortened V by 4 bases and J by 4 bases, and 13 bases separated the two germline ends. This CDR3 is 14 amino acids long. Per the germline V gene, CDR1 is MNHNY and CDR2 is SVGAGI (reference sequence). CDR3 amino acids: CASSFDRVGTEAFF. For the CDR3, the DNA is TGTGCCAGCAGTTTCGACAGAGTGGGCACTGAAGCTTTCTTT.

This clonotype has more than one count but fewer than ten. The J gene is TRBJ2-1, the V gene TRBV2, with a weak D call TRBD1 (5 bases). V gave up 4 bases and J gave up 5 bases, with 9 bases separating them. The CDR3 length is 13 residues. CDR1 and CDR2 from the germline V gene are SNHLY and FYNNEI. CDR3 coding DNA: TGTGCCAGCAGTGGAGGACAAAACAATGAGCAGTTCTTC. Translating it yields CASSGGQNNEQFF.

The rearrangement joins TRBV6-1 to TRBJ2-3; 9 bases line up with TRBD2. Germline assignment: CDR1 MNHNS and CDR2 SASEGT. CDR3 size: 14 residues. The V and J ends lost 2 bases and 4 bases, in that order; junction bases with no gene match: 1. CDR3 residues: CASSELAGPDTQYF. The CDR3 coding sequence is TGTGCCAGCAGTGAACTAGCGGGACCAGATACGCAGTATTTT.

This clonotype was detected a few times. CDR3 in amino acids: CASSQDSGTSGGPFTDTQYF. CDR3 bases: TGCGCCAGCAGCCAAGATTCGGGAACTAGCGGGGGACCTTTCACAGATACGCAGTATTTT. The chain is built from TRBV4-3 and TRBJ2-3; 11 bases agree with TRBD2. The CDR3 contains 20 residues. Trimming at V came to 0 bases and at J to 2 bases, leaving 13 bases not matched to a gene. The V gene's germline CDR1 is LGHNA and CDR2 YSLEER.

The rearrangement joins TRBV7-2 to TRBJ2-1; tentative D call: TRBD2 (5 bases). The germline CDR1 and CDR2 sequences are SGHTA and FQGNSA. The CDR3 consists of 16 residues. The V end was cut by 7 bases, the J end by 0 bases, with 16 bases between. The chain's CDR3 is CASTKQPGSSYNEQFF. CDR3 in DNA: TGTGCCAGCACCAAACAACCGGGGAGCTCCTACAATGAGCAGTTCTTC.

V usage is TRBV3-1 and J usage is TRBJ1-1; D unclear. Per the germline V gene, CDR1 is LGHDT and CDR2 is YNNKEL (reference sequence). V lost 1 base and J 1 base, leaving 7 bases between the germline ends. CDR3 length equals 14 residues. The DNA of the CDR3 is TGTGCCAGCAGCCAAGGGCCCACGAACACTGAAGCTTTCTTT. Its translation: CASSQGPTNTEAFF.

This clonotype was counted between two and nine times. The chain employs TRBV21-1 and TRBJ2-3; the D call in the table, TRBD2, was not verified against the DNA. TRBV21-1 is a pseudogene. This CDR3 is built from 17 residues. CDR3 sequence (DNA): TGTGCCAGCAGTCCCGCACACGACCCTGGGAAGCCAGATACGCAGTATTTT. Amino acid sequence: CASSPAHDPGKPDTQYF.

The chain links TRBV20-1 to TRBJ1-5; a possible D gene is TRBD1 (5 bases). This CDR3 spans 14 amino acids. The germline CDR1 and CDR2 sequences are DFQATT and SNEGSKA (reference sequence). V was pared by 3 bases and J by 4 bases, with 13 bases between. CDR3 region: CSASRPGINQPQHF. CDR3 DNA sequence: TGCAGTGCTAGTCGGCCAGGGATAAATCAGCCCCAGCATTTT.

The chain uses TRBV28 and TRBJ1-5, with D uncertain. V was clipped by 3 bases and J by 2 bases, with 11 bases between them. The CDR3 covers 15 residues. Germline loops: CDR1 MDHEN, CDR2 SYDVKM. CDR3: CASSFSGGGNQPQHF. CDR3 bases: TGTGCCAGCAGTTTCTCGGGCGGAGGCAATCAGCCCCAGCATTTT.

The rearrangement joins TRBV20-1 to TRBJ1-2; D not resolved. CDR3 length: 11 residues. V was clipped by 2 bases and J by 12 bases, with 13 bases between them. Germline CDR1 and CDR2: DFQATT and SNEGSKA (reference sequence). CDR3 bases: TGCAGTGCTAGAAACGTTGGAGCGGACACCTTC. Translating gives CSARNVGADTF.

The J gene is TRBJ1-6, the V gene TRBV7-2, with D uncertain. V lost 2 bases and J 8 bases, leaving 7 bases between the germline ends. CDR3 length equals 13 residues. Germline V CDR1 and CDR2: SGHTA, FQGNSA. The chain's CDR3 is CASSLRVDSPLHF. CDR3 DNA: TGTGCCAGCAGCTTAAGAGTGGATTCACCCCTCCACTTT.

As for this clonotype: A read error is possible here, since a much larger clone lies one base away. This chain uses TRBV6-2 or TRBV6-3 with TRBJ1-4; D is undetermined. CDR1 is MNHEY and CDR2 is SVGEGT in the germline V gene. The CDR3 runs 16 residues. CDR3 region: CASSPDRLATDEKLFF. CDR3 coding DNA: TGTGCCAGCAGTCCTGACCGTCTTGCAACTGATGAAAAACTGTTTTTT.

The sample holds a few counts of this clonotype. The chain uses TRBV4-3 and TRBJ1-2; D may be TRBD1 (5 bases). Germline CDR1 and CDR2: LGHNA and YSLEER. V was cut by 1 base and J by 2 bases, with 17 bases left in between. The CDR3 runs to 17 residues. In DNA form, the CDR3 reads TGCGCCAGCAGCCAAGGCACCAGGGCGGCGCGAAACTATGGCTACACCTTC. Its translation: CASSQGTRAARNYGYTF.

This clonotype was detected a few times. The DNA for the CDR3 is TGCAGTGCCCCAGACAGGGAACTAGCCAAAAACATTCAGTACTTC. Its protein is CSAPDRELAKNIQYF. The genes are TRBV20-1 and TRBJ2-4; 7 bases match TRBD1. CDR1 and CDR2 (germline): DFQATT, SNEGSKA (reference sequence). The ends lost 6 bases at V and 0 bases at J; junction bases unmatched: 8. The CDR3 has 15 amino acids.

This chain joins TRBV5-5 and TRBJ2-7; a weak D match, TRBD1 (5 bases). The V end was cut by 0 bases, the J end by 4 bases, with 17 bases between. The CDR3 has 16 amino acids. Germline values: CDR1 SGHKS, CDR2 YYEKEE (reference sequence). In nucleotides, the CDR3 is TGTGCCAGCAGCTTGGGTGGACACAATAAGGGGTACGAGCAGTACTTC. As protein: CASSLGGHNKGYEQYF.

A note on this clonotype: Since the CDR3 does not end with the conserved phenylalanine or tryptophan, this likely comes from a read error. The chain has TRBV20-1 and TRBJ2-5; D remains ambiguous. The J call may be faulty, since TRBJ2-7 better matches the DNA end. There are 15 residues in the CDR3. The germline CDR1 and CDR2 sequences are DFQATT and SNEGSKA (reference sequence). The CDR3 region is CSARDGAVSGYEQYL. DNA for the CDR3: TGCAGTGCTAGAGATGGAGCTGTTTCAGGATACGAGCAGTACTTG.

This clonotype was seen only a few times. The chain carries TRBV2 and TRBJ2-1; 15 bases align to TRBD2. The CDR3 runs 15 residues. V was clipped by 4 bases and J by 10 bases; unmatched bases: 5. Per the germline V gene, CDR1 is SNHLY and CDR2 is FYNNEI. The CDR3 protein is CASSGTSGGAGEQFF. The CDR3 bases are TGTGCCAGCAGTGGGACTAGCGGGGGGGCCGGAGAGCAGTTCTTC. The full variable domain, its missing parts supplied by reference TRBV2 and TRBJ2-1, is EPEVTQTPSHQVTQMGQEVILRCVPISNHLYFYWYRQILGQKVEFLVSFYNNEISEKSEIFDDQFSVERPDGSNFTLKIRSTKLEDSAMYFCASSGTSGGAGEQFFGPGTRLTVL.

This clonotype was recorded a few times. The gene calls are TRBV30 and TRBJ1-2; tentative D call: TRBD1 (5 bases). Germline V gene lookup returns CDR1 GTSNPN and CDR2 SVGIG (reference sequence). This CDR3 has 11 residues. The V end lost 3 bases, the J end lost 4 bases, and 6 bases lay between the germline ends. CDR3: CAWSQGYGYTF. CDR3 sequence (DNA): TGTGCCTGGAGCCAGGGCTATGGCTACACCTTC.

The rearrangement joins TRBV20-1 to TRBJ2-3, with 8 nucleotides matching TRBD2. CDR3 length: 14 residues. Germline values: CDR1 DFQATT, CDR2 SNEGSKA (reference sequence). Here the CDR3 DNA reads TGCGGCAGCCAGCGGGGGTTTAGCACAGATACGCAGTATTTT. Translating gives CGSQRGFSTDTQYF.

The gene calls are TRBV7-2 and TRBJ2-4, with 8 bases that match TRBD1. Germline lookup yields CDR1 SGHTA and CDR2 FQGNSA. The CDR3 contains 14 residues. V lost 1 base and J lost 7; bases outside the gene matches: 3. The CDR3 is CASSLVAGGNIQYF. In DNA, the CDR3 is TGTGCCAGCAGCTTAGTCGCAGGGGGCAACATTCAGTACTTC.

V and J are TRBV7-9 and TRBJ2-7; 9 bases align to TRBD2. Germline CDR1 is SEHNR and CDR2 is FQNEAQ (reference sequence). The CDR3 loop spans 12 amino acids. J was trimmed by 10 bases and V by 1 base; bases with no gene match: 2. CDR3 in amino acids: CASSLDGTSQYF. Written as DNA, the CDR3 is TGTGCCAGCAGCTTAGATGGGACTAGCCAGTACTTC. Supplemented by reference TRBV7-9 and TRBJ2-7, the full variable domain reads DTGVSQNPRHKITKRGQNVTFRCDPISEHNRLYWYRQTLGQGPEFLTYFQNEAQLEKSRLLSDRFSAERPKGSFSTLEIQRTEQGDSAMYLCASSLDGTSQYFGPGTRLTVT.